This T cell receptor (beta chain) was recovered during a study of T cell changes during pregnancy in multiple sclerosis. The protocol was immunoSEQ multiplex PCR, while the TCRdb copy is restricted to in-frame clones and leaves out a portion. Among tens of thousands of clones listed, over 85% were seen once. The material sequenced was peripheral blood, taken in the third trimester of pregnancy. This sequence was found in a female donor in good health, enrolled as a control in a pregnancy study.

This CDR3 is CAISTKDRGDEQYF. CDR3 in DNA: TGTGCCATCAGCACAAAGGACAGGGGGGACGAGCAGTACTTC. This chain connects TRBV10-3 to TRBJ2-7; 10 nucleotides agree with TRBD1. This CDR3 has 14 amino acids. Germline-derived CDR1 and CDR2 are ENHRY and SYGVKD. Trimming took 6 bases from V and 5 from J; bases not matched to a gene: 7.